This T cell receptor beta chain emerged from a study of graft-versus-host responses after intestinal transplantation. The wider study: Grafts were multivisceral, liver-intestinal, or isolated intestinal. Anti-thymocyte globulin induction, then tacrolimus and steroids for around 3 years, went to all recipients. Whole-study findings and limits: Ileal or blood samples showed some GvH clones first, and such clones were also found in recipient marrow.

The authors combined some 200,000 CFSE-labeled responder cells with some 200,000 irradiated, violet-dye-labeled stimulator cells in plates. Using immunoSEQ multiplex PCR, the repertoire was profiled, and TCRdb retains in-frame clones only, with some absent. The sample yields 10,000 or so clones, 30% to 35% seen once. Germline values: CDR1 MNHNS, CDR2 SASEGT. CDR3 length: 11 amino acids. V lost 5 bases to trimming and J lost 6 bases; unmatched junction nucleotides: 1. The sequence derives from a human patient who was an organ donor for intestinal transplantation. The V gene is TRBV6-1, the J gene TRBJ2-7, with 7 positions matching TRBD2. The input for sequencing was alloreactive CD4+ T cells from a mixed lymphocyte reaction culture, taken before transplantation. The subset: CFSE-low proliferating T cells sorted from roughly 6-day pre-transplant mixed lymphocyte reaction (GvH or HvG direction). The CDR3, as DNA: TGTGCCAGCAGTTGGGAGGGCGAGCAGTACTTC. Encoded protein: CASSWEGEQYF.